These 4 T cell receptor beta chains originate from one sample sequenced in a study of T-cell memory formation after mild COVID-19. MiXCR was run by TCRdb on the 5' RACE reads, yielding one entry per CDR3 protein. The data hold approximately 400,000 distinct CDR3 sequences, with roughly 18% observed a single time. The material sequenced was PBMCs or a T cell subset sorted from them (not recorded which). Every receptor here comes from a man aged 18 to 30 who had mild COVID-19 (a few samples of this study predate the infection). Cell type and time point are not known.

J is TRBJ1-1 and V is TRBV6-5; possible D gene TRBD1, 5 bases. The V end lost 2 bases, the J end lost 0 bases, and 10 bases lay between the germline ends. This CDR3 contains 15 residues. CDR1 is MNHEY and CDR2 is SVGAGI in the germline V gene. The CDR3: CASSYQGHMNTEAFF. The CDR3 nucleotides are TGTGCCAGCAGTTACCAAGGACATATGAACACTGAAGCTTTCTTT.

This chain links TRBV20-1 with TRBJ2-7; D might be TRBD1 or TRBD2, each matching 6 bases. Trimming cost V 4 bases and J 3 bases, with 16 bases left between them. The CDR3 has 14 amino acids. Per the germline V gene, CDR1 is DFQATT and CDR2 is SNEGSKA (reference sequence). CDR3 sequence: CSAKGGQFFYEQYF. The CDR3 DNA reads TGCAGTGCTAAGGGAGGACAGTTTTTCTACGAGCAGTACTTC.

The rearrangement uses TRBV20-1 and TRBJ1-2, with 7 bases lining up with TRBD1. From germline, CDR1 is DFQATT and CDR2 SNEGSKA (reference sequence). CDR3 length: 13 residues. Trimming cost V 6 bases and J 6 bases; bases outside gene matches: 10. The CDR3 bases are TGCAGTGCGAAAGGGACAGACAGACATGGCTACACCTTC. Translated: CSAKGTDRHGYTF.

V gene TRBV6-5 combines with J gene TRBJ1-4; 9 bases are a match to TRBD1. The V gene's germline CDR1 is MNHEY and CDR2 SVGAGI. The CDR3 totals 15 residues. After removal of 2 bases from V and 5 bases from J, the junction contained 3 bases not matched to a gene. The CDR3 DNA sequence: TGTGCCAGCAGTTACGGGGGACAGGGCAATGAAAAACTGTTTTTT. Protein product: CASSYGGQGNEKLFF.